The sequence of this T cell receptor (beta chain) was determined in a study of metastatic and nonmetastatic thyroid tumors. Study-level findings and limits: A significant increase in TCR beta diversity was reportedly seen in malignant thyroid tumors relative to benign nodules, in blood and tumor.

This clone was recorded a few times. Its target is not known. TCRdb re-analyzed the PCR reads through MiXCR. The sample lists 18,000 or so clones; under 30% were seen once. All patients reached thyroid surgery having received no treatment beforehand. This CDR3 spans 13 amino acids. Germline lookup yields CDR1 MDHEN and CDR2 SYDVKM. Trimming removed 3 bases at V and 1 base at J, with 6 bases between. This receptor was taken from a female donor with papillary thyroid cancer or a benign thyroid nodule (not recorded which). Some clones in this sample may be carry-over from other donors' samples. The sequenced sample consisted of tumor tissue. V gene TRBV28 combines with J gene TRBJ1-1; unclear D gene. The DNA of the CDR3 is TGTGCCAGCAGTTTTGACCCGAACACTGAAGCTTTCTTT. Its protein is CASSFDPNTEAFF.